The 21 T cell receptor beta chains listed next were all sequenced from one sample in a study of cytomegalovirus exposure and HLA in healthy donors. The PCR was carried out with 60 Vbeta primers and 13 Jbeta primers. Profiled with immunoSEQ multiplex PCR; TCRdb holds only in-frame clones, not every one. The sample consists of around 120,000 clones, 80% of them appearing once. Sequencing used PBMCs. These receptors were taken from a woman in her thirties or forties in good health and CMV-seronegative.

In this sample, this clone turned up once. V gene TRBV9 combines with J gene TRBJ1-4, with 7 bases fitting TRBD1. The junction had 6 bases not matched to a gene; V was cut back by 3 bases and J by 7 bases. The germline gives CDR1 SGDLS, CDR2 YYNGEE. This CDR3 has 14 amino acids. CDR3 loop: CASSEQGGLEKLFF. CDR3 coding DNA: TGTGCCAGCAGCGAGCAGGGGGGCCTTGAAAAACTGTTTTTT.

The chain links TRBV7-2 to TRBJ2-7; 9 bases align to TRBD2. The CDR3 length is 16 residues. The germline V gene encodes CDR1 SGHTA and CDR2 FQGNSA. J lost 3 bases, V lost 0 bases, and 6 bases had no gene match. CDR3 residues: CASSLAWRGGYYEQYF. Here the CDR3 DNA reads TGTGCCAGCAGCTTAGCATGGCGGGGGGGTTACTACGAGCAGTACTTC. The full variable domain, in which reference TRBV7-2 and TRBJ2-7 provide the parts outside the CDR3, is GAGVSQSPSNKVTEKGKDVELRCDPISGHTALYWYRQSLGQGLEFLIYFQGNSAPDKSGLPSDRFSAERTGGSVSTLTIQRTQQEDSAVYLCASSLAWRGGYYEQYFGPGTRLTVT.

Worth noting for this clone: Its ends do not fully match the called genes, so a read error is possible. The chain links TRBV29-1 to TRBJ2-2, with 7 bases aligning to TRBD2. The CDR3 sequence is 15 residues long. The germline gives CDR1 SQVTM, CDR2 ANQGSEA. The CDR3 region is CRVGPGGTDTGELFF. CDR3 nucleotide sequence: TGCCGCGTTGGCCCGGGGGGTACGGACACCGGGGAGCTGTTTTTT.

The gene calls are TRBV19 and TRBJ1-1; D is uncertain. Per the germline V gene, CDR1 is LNHDA and CDR2 is SQIVND (reference sequence). Trimming pared 6 bases from V and 1 base from J, leaving 12 bases between. The CDR3 extends over 14 amino acids. This CDR3 is CASRRGWGNTEAFF. Here the CDR3 DNA reads TGTGCCAGTAGGCGAGGGTGGGGGAACACTGAAGCTTTCTTT.

The chain couples TRBV19 to TRBJ2-7; TRBD2 might be the D (6 bases). The V end lost 6 bases, the J end lost 0 bases, and 12 bases lay between the germline ends. The CDR3 extends over 14 amino acids. Germline values: CDR1 LNHDA, CDR2 SQIVND (reference sequence). CDR3 in DNA: TGTGCCAGTAGGGACACGGGAGCCTCCTACGAGCAGTACTTC. Translating it yields CASRDTGASYEQYF.

This chain connects TRBV19 to TRBJ2-7; 9 bases align to TRBD2. With V trimmed by 3 bases and J by 2 bases, 2 bases remained unmatched. This CDR3 spans 14 amino acids. Germline CDR1 LNHDA, CDR2 SQIVND (reference sequence). CDR3 sequence reads: CASSMAGGAYEQYF. Written as DNA, the CDR3 is TGTGCCAGTAGTATGGCGGGGGGGGCCTACGAGCAGTACTTC. Full variable domain (rest looked up from reference TRBV19 and TRBJ2-7): DGGITQSPKYLFRKEGQNVTLSCEQNLNHDAMYWYRQDPGQGLRLIYYSQIVNDFQKGDIAEGYSVSREKKESFPLTVTSAQKNPTAFYLCASSMAGGAYEQYFGPGTRLTVT.

V is TRBV7-3 and J is TRBJ1-1; D is perhaps TRBD1 (6 bases). From germline, CDR1 is SGHTA and CDR2 FQGTGA. The V and J ends lost 2 bases and 1 base respectively, with 11 bases between them. The CDR3 contains 15 residues. CDR3 sequence (DNA): TGTGCCAGCAGCTTAGCAGGGGCACCGAACACTGAAGCTTTCTTT. Translated: CASSLAGAPNTEAFF.

The rearrangement joins TRBV7-8 to TRBJ1-2; 8 nucleotides line up with TRBD1. There are 16 residues in the CDR3. Germline V lookup: CDR1 SGHVS, CDR2 FQNEAQ. V lost 0 bases to trimming and J lost 7 bases; unmatched junction nucleotides: 10. For the CDR3, the DNA is TGTGCCAGCAGCTTAGCCCAAAGGACAGGGAGGGGTGGCTACACCTTC. Amino acid sequence: CASSLAQRTGRGGYTF.

The chain joins TRBV7-2 to TRBJ2-7; 9 positions agree with TRBD1. The V segment lost 1 base and the J segment 4 bases; nucleotides outside the gene matches: 5. CDR3 size: 15 residues. Germline V gene data show CDR1 as SGHTA and CDR2 as FQGNSA. CDR3 protein: CASSLEGQGQYEQYF. CDR3 DNA sequence: TGTGCCAGCAGCTTAGAGGGACAGGGTCAATACGAGCAGTACTTC.

The chain has TRBV5-1 and TRBJ2-7, with D possibly being TRBD1 (6 bases). Per germline, CDR1 SGHRS and CDR2 YFSETQ. This CDR3 comprises 15 residues. The germline V and J ends were trimmed by 4 bases and 3 bases, with 17 bases remaining between them. CDR3 loop: CASSLQGPVFYEQYF. DNA of the CDR3: TGCGCCAGCAGCCTACAGGGTCCGGTCTTCTACGAGCAGTACTTC.

This clone has just one count. J is TRBJ2-7 and V is TRBV4-3, with 13 bases that match TRBD2. The CDR3 spans 17 residues. After removal of 4 bases from V and 1 base from J, the junction contained 7 bases not matched to a gene. Germline lookup yields CDR1 LGHNA and CDR2 YSLEER. The CDR3 DNA reads as TGCGCCAGCAGCCGGGGGACTAGCGGGACGGGTTCCTACGAGCAGTACTTC. Encoded protein: CASSRGTSGTGSYEQYF.

The chain recombines TRBV6-5 with TRBJ1-6, with TRBD1 as a possible D gene (5 bases). The germline gives CDR1 MNHEY, CDR2 SVGAGI. This CDR3 is built from 13 residues. V was trimmed by 4 bases and J by 8 bases, leaving 9 bases between them. The CDR3 reads CASSSAGYSPLHF. CDR3 coding DNA: TGTGCCAGCAGTTCTGCAGGGTATTCACCCCTCCACTTT.

Only a few counts were recorded for this clone. The rearrangement uses TRBV10-2 and TRBJ1-1; weak D call: TRBD1 (5 bases). V was shortened by 4 bases and J by 3 bases, with 12 bases between the two germline ends. In germline, CDR1 is WSHSY, CDR2 SAAADI. The CDR3 totals 14 residues. DNA of the CDR3: TGCGCCAGCAGTGTGGCGGGAGGGGACACTGAAGCTTTCTTT. Amino acid sequence: CASSVAGGDTEAFF.

J is TRBJ1-2 and V is TRBV12-5, with TRBD1 as a possible D gene (5 bases). Germline values: CDR1 LGHNT, CDR2 FRNRAP. The CDR3 contains 16 residues. V lost 2 bases and J 0 bases, leaving 13 bases between the germline ends. The CDR3 is CASGLLGTESNYGYTF. The CDR3 region has the DNA TGTGCTAGTGGTTTGCTAGGGACTGAATCTAACTATGGCTACACCTTC.

CDR3 residues: CASSPRGWYGGTTDTQYF. DNA for the CDR3: TGCGCCAGCAGCCCACGCGGGTGGTACGGGGGAACCACAGATACGCAGTATTTT. The V and J genes are TRBV4-3 and TRBJ2-3; TRBD2 is a possible D gene (6 bases). Germline lookup yields CDR1 LGHNA and CDR2 YSLEER. The CDR3 has 18 residues. Trimming left V 4 bases short and J 2 bases short, with 22 bases between.

The chain carries TRBV5-6 and TRBJ1-2; TRBD1 agrees at 8 bases. Trimming at V came to 1 base and at J to 7 bases, leaving 3 bases not matched to a gene. The CDR3 spans 13 residues. Germline CDR1 and CDR2: SGHDT and YYEEEE. The CDR3 DNA sequence: TGTGCCAGCAGCTTGAAGACAGGGGTTGGCTACACCTTC. Translation gives CASSLKTGVGYTF. Full variable domain (outside the CDR3, taken from reference TRBV5-6 and TRBJ1-2): DAGVTQSPTHLIKTRGQQVTLRCSPKSGHDTVSWYQQALGQGPQFIFQYYEEEERQRGNFPDRFSGHQFPNYSSELNVNALLLGDSALYLCASSLKTGVGYTFGSGTRLTVV.

V is TRBV27 and J is TRBJ2-1; 7 bases align to TRBD2. The CDR3 is made up of 14 amino acids. With 6 bases clipped from V and 4 bases from J, the junction kept 6 bases outside the gene matches. Germline CDR1 reads MNHEY; CDR2 reads SMNVEV (reference sequence). CDR3 loop: CASRGGDFYNEQFF. The CDR3, as DNA: TGTGCCAGCAGGGGGGGGGACTTTTACAATGAGCAGTTCTTC.

Only one count was recorded for this clone. The chain has TRBV6-5 and TRBJ2-7; tentatively, D is TRBD1 (5 bases). Germline CDR1 MNHEY, CDR2 SVGAGI. Trimming stripped 0 bases from V and 2 bases from J, with 11 bases between. This CDR3 has 15 residues. The CDR3 nucleotides read TGTGCCAGCAGTTACTCGACTGACAGCACCTACGAGCAGTACTTC. Amino acid sequence: CASSYSTDSTYEQYF.

This clone was detected only once. This chain links TRBV6-5 with TRBJ1-2, with D possibly being TRBD1 (6 bases). The ends were cut back, 5 bases at V and 6 bases at J, with 13 bases in the middle. Germline V gene sequence: CDR1 MNHEY, CDR2 SVGAGI. The CDR3 runs to 13 residues. In DNA form, the CDR3 reads TGTGCCAGCAGTCCCCGCCAGGGGCATGGCTACACCTTC. Amino acid sequence: CASSPRQGHGYTF.

This chain links TRBV7-3 with TRBJ2-1; D is perhaps TRBD2 (6 bases). Germline CDR1 SGHTA, CDR2 FQGTGA. This CDR3 comprises 14 residues. V lost 5 bases and J 6 bases, leaving 14 bases between the germline ends. The CDR3 DNA reads TGTGCCAGCAGCGCAGGAGGGCCTGGCAATGAGCAGTTCTTC. Its translation is CASSAGGPGNEQFF.

The chain employs TRBV10-1 and TRBJ1-2, with a possible D match to TRBD1 (5 bases). CDR3 length: 14 residues. With 2 bases removed from V and 2 bases from J, the gap between germline ends came to 9 bases. Germline V gene data show CDR1 as WNHNN and CDR2 as SYGVQD (reference sequence). CDR3 DNA: TGCGCCAGCAGTGAGGGCAGGGCCAACTATGGCTACACCTTC. Its protein product is CASSEGRANYGYTF.